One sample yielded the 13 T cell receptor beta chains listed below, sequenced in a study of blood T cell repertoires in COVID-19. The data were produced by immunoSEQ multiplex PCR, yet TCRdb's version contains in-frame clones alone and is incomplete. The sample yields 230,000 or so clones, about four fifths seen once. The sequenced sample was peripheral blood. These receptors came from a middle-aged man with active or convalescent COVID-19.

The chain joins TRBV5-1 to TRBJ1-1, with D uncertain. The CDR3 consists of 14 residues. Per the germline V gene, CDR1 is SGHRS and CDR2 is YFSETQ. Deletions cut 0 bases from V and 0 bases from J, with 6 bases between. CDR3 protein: CASSLAQLNTEAFF. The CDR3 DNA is TGCGCCAGCAGCTTGGCACAGTTGAACACTGAAGCTTTCTTT.

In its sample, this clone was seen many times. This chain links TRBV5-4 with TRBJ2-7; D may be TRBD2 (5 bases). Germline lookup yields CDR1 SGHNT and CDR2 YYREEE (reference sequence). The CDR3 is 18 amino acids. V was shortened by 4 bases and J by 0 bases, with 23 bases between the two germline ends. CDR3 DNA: TGTGCCAGCAGCCGCAATAGAGGGTCGGGCGGTGGCTCCTACGAGCAGTACTTC. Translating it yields CASSRNRGSGGGSYEQYF.

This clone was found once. The CDR3 DNA reads TGTGCCAGCATCTCCAGTCAGCGGGGGGGGTACTACGAGCAGTACTTC. Its translation is CASISSQRGGYYEQYF. The chain uses TRBV21-1 and TRBJ2-7; the table's D call TRBD2 went unverified against the DNA. TRBV21-1 is recorded as a pseudogene. The CDR3 sequence is 16 residues long.

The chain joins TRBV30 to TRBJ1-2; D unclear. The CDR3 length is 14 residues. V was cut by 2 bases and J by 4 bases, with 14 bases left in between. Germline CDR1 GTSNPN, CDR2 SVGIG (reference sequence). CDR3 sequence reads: CAWSLRRTIYGYTF. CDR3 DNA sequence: TGTGCCTGGAGTTTGCGGCGAACGATCTATGGCTACACCTTC.

The CDR3 loop is CASSTRTGSEAEAFF. The CDR3 nucleotides read TGTGCCAGTAGTACACGAACAGGGTCGGAAGCTGAAGCTTTCTTT. V is TRBV19 and J is TRBJ1-1; TRBD1 might be the D (6 bases). Germline-derived CDR1 and CDR2 are LNHDA and SQIVND (reference sequence). CDR3 size: 15 residues. V lost 4 bases and J lost 6, with 18 bases in between.

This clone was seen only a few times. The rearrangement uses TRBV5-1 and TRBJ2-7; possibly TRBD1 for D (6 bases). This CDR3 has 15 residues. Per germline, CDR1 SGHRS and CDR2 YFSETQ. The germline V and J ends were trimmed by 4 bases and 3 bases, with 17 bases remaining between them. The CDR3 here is CASSVEQGAYYEQYF. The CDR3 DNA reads TGCGCCAGCAGCGTTGAACAGGGAGCCTACTACGAGCAGTACTTC.

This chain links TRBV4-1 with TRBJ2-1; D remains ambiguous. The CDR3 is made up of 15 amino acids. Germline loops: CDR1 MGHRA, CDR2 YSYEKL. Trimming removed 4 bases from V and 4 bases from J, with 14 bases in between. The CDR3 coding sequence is TGCGCCAGCAGCCTAAGCATTACAGCATACAATGAGCAGTTCTTC. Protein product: CASSLSITAYNEQFF.

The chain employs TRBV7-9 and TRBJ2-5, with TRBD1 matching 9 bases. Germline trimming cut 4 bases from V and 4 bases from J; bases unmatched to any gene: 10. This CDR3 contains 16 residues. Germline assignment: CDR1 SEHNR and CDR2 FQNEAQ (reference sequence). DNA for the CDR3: TGTGCCAGCAGCTCCCGGACAGGGGCCCTCGGAGAGACCCAGTACTTC. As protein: CASSSRTGALGETQYF.

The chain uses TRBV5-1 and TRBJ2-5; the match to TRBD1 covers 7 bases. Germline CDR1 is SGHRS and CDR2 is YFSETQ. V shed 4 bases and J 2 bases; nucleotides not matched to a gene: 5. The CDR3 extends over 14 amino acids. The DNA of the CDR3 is TGCGCCAGCAGCCCCAACAGGGGTCAAGAGACCCAGTACTTC. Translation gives CASSPNRGQETQYF.

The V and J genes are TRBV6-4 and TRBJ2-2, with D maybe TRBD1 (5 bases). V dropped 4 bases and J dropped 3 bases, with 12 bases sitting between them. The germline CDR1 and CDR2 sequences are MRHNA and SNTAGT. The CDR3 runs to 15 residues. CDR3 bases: TGTGCCAGCAGTGTTCAGGGCGGCGACACCGGGGAGCTGTTTTTT. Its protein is CASSVQGGDTGELFF.

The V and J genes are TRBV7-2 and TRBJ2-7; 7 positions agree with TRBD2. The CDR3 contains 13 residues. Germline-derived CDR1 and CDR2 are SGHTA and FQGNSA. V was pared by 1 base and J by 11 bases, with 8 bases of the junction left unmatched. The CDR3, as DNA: TGTGCCAGCAGCTTAGGGACTAGTGAATTTAAGTACTTC. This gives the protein CASSLGTSEFKYF.

CDR3 sequence reads: CAWRVEAEGETQYF. The CDR3 nucleotides read TGTGCCTGGAGGGTAGAGGCCGAGGGAGAGACCCAGTACTTC. The chain is built from TRBV30 and TRBJ2-5, with D perhaps TRBD2 (5 bases). V was shortened by 3 bases and J by 4 bases, with 15 bases between the two germline ends. CDR3 size: 14 residues. CDR1 GTSNPN and CDR2 SVGIG come from the germline V gene (reference sequence).

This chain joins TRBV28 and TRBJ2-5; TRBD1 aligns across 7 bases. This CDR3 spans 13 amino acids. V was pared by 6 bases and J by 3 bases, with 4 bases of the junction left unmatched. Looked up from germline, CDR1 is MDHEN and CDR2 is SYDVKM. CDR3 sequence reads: CASSQTGEETQYF. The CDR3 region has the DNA TGTGCCAGCAGCCAAACAGGGGAAGAGACCCAGTACTTC.